This T cell receptor (beta chain) was documented in a study of blood T cell repertoires in COVID-19 (dated by TCRdb to 2018 to 2020). Regarding the research as a whole: Collaborator samples came from the United States, Italy and Spain and covered acute and convalescent phases of COVID-19. Subjects who had been exposed to COVID-19, were actively infected with it, or had recovered from it provided the deeply sampled blood TCRbeta repertoires that made up the dataset. Sample metadata almost always included a de-identified subject ID, COVID-19 status, age in years and sex. The repertoires were released in a freely available public database intended as a resource for research on the immune response to SARS-CoV-2. The samples were drawn from two sources: the first 160 participants of the ongoing ImmuneRACE study, and 1,000 to 1,500 subjects contributed by 6 global collaborators. Where HLA class I and class II types were available, the types were taken from metadata supplied by the sample provider, not from assay-based typing. The prospective study material was composed of cDNA or gDNA derived from T cells, B-cell-depleted T cells, or PBMCs. The paper as a whole reports these results and caveats: How much clinical and demographic metadata was included differed by source and by participant, and the metadata was provided uncurated.

TCRbeta CDR3 regions were amplified from genomic DNA by means of the immunoSEQ Assay, a bias-controlled multiplex PCR. The paper's processing steps were these. The number of nucleated cells in each sample was estimated by amplification of reference gene primers within the assay. To quantify the absolute abundance of each unique TCRbeta CDR3 rearrangement, sequence reads were collapsed and filtered. For each sample, productive Simpson clonality was calculated as the square root of Simpson's diversity index across productive rearrangements. The table was pulled from immuneACCESS by TCRdb, which kept in-frame rearrangements only. Such tables lose some clones; where checked, under half of the loss comes from unresolved V genes, and the rest has no known cause. The DNA was the basis for D and trimming; V, J and clone size are from that table. The sample contains roughly 290,000 clones, 80% to 95% of them found a single time. Nearly 7% of the sample is in the top ten clones.

One collaborating source in Seattle enrolled patients while the patients were actively infected and followed the patients over time throughout the course of disease. Whole blood was collected in K2EDTA tubes by collaborating institutions according to the institutions' own protocols. Collaborator samples were shipped for TCRbeta analysis as frozen whole blood, isolated PBMCs, or DNA extracted from either sample type. Ends trimmed: V by 5 bases, J by 2 bases; bases unmatched to a gene: 5. For CDR1 and CDR2, the germline V gene lists SNHLY and FYNNEI. Taken from cysteine to phenylalanine, the CDR3 has 15 residues. Just CDR3 DNA is preserved here, 45 bases in frame from base 1. This clone was found once. What antigen it recognizes has not been identified. Base qualities are not at hand, and no much larger clone is one base apart.

The rearrangement joined TRBV2 to TRBJ1-3, and TRBD1 matches 8 of the central bases. The receptor was derived from a woman under 40 with COVID-19, enrolled during active disease. Sequenced: peripheral blood. DNA sequence: TGTGCCAGCAGTAGCGACAGGGGCGCTGGAAACACCATATATTTT. Its translation is CASSSDRGAGNTIYF.